This T cell receptor (beta chain) was recovered during a study of Ad26.COV2.S vaccination and SARS-CoV-2 variants. Looking at the study overall: Of the COV1001 trial arms, the Ad26.COV2.S arm included the donor. Study-wide results and caveats: Those who received vaccine or placebo ended up with similar non-spike TCR breadth. Spike-specific responses of CD8+ and CD4+ T cells were reported to display substantial breadth after vaccination.

There are 15 residues in the CDR3. Germline CDR1 and CDR2: SGHNT and YYREEE (reference sequence). With 0 bases removed from V and 4 bases from J, the gap between germline ends came to 14 bases. Comment on this clone: Its antigen is not known.

Profiled with immunoSEQ multiplex PCR; TCRdb holds only in-frame clones, not every one. In the table there are about 400,000 clones, over 75% of which are singletons. The treatment: roughly 18 received Ad26.COV2.S at low or high dose, single or two shots; 5 received placebo; per-sample allocation not given. The investigators took samples on day 63 after the first vaccine or placebo injection. Spike of the Wuhan-strain SARS-CoV-2 was expressed by an Ad26 vector, which formed the vaccine. Sequences were derived from peripheral blood, sampled in a trial of Ad26.COV2.S vaccine versus placebo. The clonotype comes from a person aged 18-60 years who received the Ad26.COV2.S COVID-19 vaccine or a placebo. The V and J genes are TRBV5-4 and TRBJ2-7; no firm D call. The CDR3 DNA reads as TGTGCCAGCAGCTTGGACGCGGCGTCTACTTACGAGCAGTACTTC. It yields the protein CASSLDAASTYEQYF.